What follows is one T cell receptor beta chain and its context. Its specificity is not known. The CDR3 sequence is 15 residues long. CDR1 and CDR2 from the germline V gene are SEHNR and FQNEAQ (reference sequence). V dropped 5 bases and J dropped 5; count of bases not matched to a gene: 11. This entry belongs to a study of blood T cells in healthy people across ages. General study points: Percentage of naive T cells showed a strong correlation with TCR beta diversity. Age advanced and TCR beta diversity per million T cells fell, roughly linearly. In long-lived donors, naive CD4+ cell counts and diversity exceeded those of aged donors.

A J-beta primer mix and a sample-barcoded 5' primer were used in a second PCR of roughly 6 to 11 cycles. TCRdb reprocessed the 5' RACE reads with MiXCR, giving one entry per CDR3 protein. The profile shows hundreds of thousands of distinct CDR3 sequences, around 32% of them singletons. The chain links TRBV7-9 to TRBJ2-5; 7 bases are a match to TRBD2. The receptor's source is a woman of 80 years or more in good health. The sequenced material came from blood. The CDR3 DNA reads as TGTGCCAGCAGCCTCACGGGAGGCCCTGCGGAGACCCAGTACTTC. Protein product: CASSLTGGPAETQYF. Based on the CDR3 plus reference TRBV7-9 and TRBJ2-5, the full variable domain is DTGVSQNPRHKITKRGQNVTFRCDPISEHNRLYWYRQTLGQGPEFLTYFQNEAQLEKSRLLSDRFSAERPKGSFSTLEIQRTEQGDSAMYLCASSLTGGPAETQYFGPGTRLLVL.